The 11 T cell receptor beta chains below come from one sample, sequenced in a study of tumor-infiltrating lymphocytes in primary liver carcinoma. Germline DNA was also extracted, while the blood RNA originated from unsorted whole blood. Starting material of 500 to 600 ng total RNA yielded TCR beta cDNA via a constant-region primer. It was through three nested multiplex PCR rounds of slightly modified ARM-PCR that TCR beta libraries arose. Investigators reported that the first two PCR rounds, at about 9 cycles each, used TRBV1-TRBV30 forward primers with a C-beta reverse primer. TCRdb re-called the multiplex PCR reads through MiXCR, storing one row per CDR3 protein. The sample yields approximately 330,000 distinct CDR3 sequences, roughly two thirds seen once. Sequencing was performed on peripheral blood. These receptors were obtained from a man in his forties or fifties with primary liver carcinoma and hepatitis B virus infection.

This chain uses TRBV11-2 with TRBJ2-1; TRBD1 matches 8 bases. Germline V lookup: CDR1 SGHAT, CDR2 FQNNGV. The CDR3 loop spans 16 amino acids. The V segment lost 5 bases and the J segment 3 bases; nucleotides outside the gene matches: 9. As DNA, the CDR3 is TGTGCCAGCAGCGTAACGAGGACAGGGAACTACAATGAGCAGTTCTTC. This codes for CASSVTRTGNYNEQFF.

Note on this clonotype: One end of the junction does not line up with germline, which may come from a read error. The chain is built from TRBV5-4 and TRBJ2-3; D not certain. The germline V gene encodes CDR1 SGHNT and CDR2 YYREEE (reference sequence). There are 16 residues in the CDR3. CDR3 in DNA: TGTGCCAGCAGCTCGACTGGCAGAGTTAGCACAGATATGCAGTATTTT. It is translated as CASSSTGRVSTDMQYF.

This clonotype was counted many times. The chain couples TRBV6-5 to TRBJ1-2; a weak D match, TRBD1 (6 bases). The CDR3 runs 14 residues. The germline CDR1 and CDR2 sequences are MNHEY and SVGAGI. The V gene lost 7 bases and the J gene lost 5 bases, with 17 bases spanning the gap. CDR3 region: CASTQPSRGYGYTF. In DNA form, the CDR3 reads TGTGCCAGCACCCAACCTTCTAGGGGGTATGGCTACACCTTC.

This clonotype was seen many times. The chain links TRBV11-2 to TRBJ2-1; the match to TRBD2 covers 9 bases. Germline V gene data show CDR1 as SGHAT and CDR2 as FQNNGV. The ends lost 5 bases at V and 0 bases at J; junction bases unmatched: 5. This CDR3 has 16 amino acids. Here the CDR3 reads CASSTVAGASYNEQFF. For the CDR3, the DNA is TGTGCCAGCAGCACCGTAGCGGGAGCCTCCTACAATGAGCAGTTCTTC.

Regarding this clonotype: A much larger clone lies a single base off, so this may be a read error. This rearrangement joins TRBV7-9 to TRBJ2-7; no clear D. Germline assignment: CDR1 SEHNR and CDR2 FQNEAQ (reference sequence). Trimming cost V 5 bases and J 0 bases, with 8 bases left between them. The CDR3 covers 13 residues. The chain's CDR3 is CASSDPSSYEQYF. DNA for the CDR3: TGTGCCAGCAGCGACCCGAGCTCCTACGAGCAGTACTTC.

About this clonotype itself: One junction end does not reproduce the germline sequence, and a read error may be involved. The V call is TRBV5-6, the J call TRBJ2-5; tentative D call: TRBD2 (5 bases). The CDR3 covers 14 residues. The germline V gene encodes CDR1 SGHDT and CDR2 YYEEEE. The CDR3 region has the DNA TGTGCCAGCAGCTGGGAGACGCGGGTAGAGGCCCAGTACTTC. Its protein product is CASSWETRVEAQYF.

As regards this clonotype: The junction departs from germline at one end; a sequencing error may be responsible. The chain combines TRBV12-3 or TRBV12-4 with TRBJ2-7; 9 nucleotides match TRBD1. The CDR3 consists of 13 residues. CDR3 loop: CASSFGTGRELYF. The CDR3 nucleotides read TGCGCCAGCAGTTTTGGGACAGGGAGAGAGCTATACTTC.

This clonotype was seen many times. This rearrangement joins TRBV12-3 or TRBV12-4 to TRBJ2-1, with 7 bases aligning to TRBD2. Trimming removed 3 bases from V and 7 bases from J; junction bases left unmatched: 6. This CDR3 region has 14 residues. The CDR3 nucleotides read TGTGCCAGCAGTTTGGCGGGAGATTCGAATGAGCAGTTCTTC. Residues: CASSLAGDSNEQFF.

As regards this clonotype: Possible read error: a much larger clone is one base away. The J gene is TRBJ1-5, the V gene TRBV4-1; D gene ambiguous. The CDR3 extends over 15 amino acids. Germline CDR1 MGHRA, CDR2 YSYEKL. The CDR3 nucleotides are TGCGCCAGCAGCCAAGTCGAGAGACTCAATAAGCCCCAGCATTTT. Its protein is CASSQVERLNKPQHF.

A word on this clonotype: It may be a read error: a sequence one base away is much more abundant. The chain couples TRBV6-2 or TRBV6-3 to TRBJ2-1; D possibly uses TRBD1 or TRBD2 (5 bases each). V dropped 5 bases and J dropped 8 bases, with 19 bases sitting between them. Germline CDR1 reads MNHEY; CDR2 reads SVGEGT. The CDR3 contains 15 residues. CDR3 loop: CASSHRLAGGDEQFF. In nucleotides, the CDR3 is TGTGCCAGCAGTCACAGGCTCGCGGGTGGCGATGAGCAGTTCTTC.

The rearrangement joins TRBV6-1 to TRBJ2-7; possibly TRBD1 or TRBD2 for D (6 bases each). CDR1 is MNHNS and CDR2 is SASEGT in the germline V gene. The CDR3 runs 17 residues. Trimming stripped 0 bases from V and 3 bases from J, with 18 bases between. Here the CDR3 reads CASSEALWGAQLYEQYF. CDR3 nucleotides: TGTGCCAGCAGTGAAGCGCTTTGGGGGGCTCAACTCTACGAGCAGTACTTC.